One sample yielded the 21 T cell receptor beta chains listed below, sequenced in a study of cytomegalovirus exposure and HLA in healthy donors. A multiplex PCR was run with 60 Vbeta primers and 13 Jbeta primers. TCRdb's copy holds only in-frame clones and misses some; the assay was immunoSEQ multiplex PCR. The table includes under 80,000 clones, roughly 76% detected once. Sequenced material: PBMCs. The receptors were gathered from a woman in her forties in good health and CMV-seronegative.

The chain has TRBV9 and TRBJ2-2; D is unclear. The CDR3 contains 14 residues. V was trimmed by 0 bases and J by 5 bases, leaving 8 bases between them. The germline V gene encodes CDR1 SGDLS and CDR2 YYNGEE. The CDR3 bases are TGTGCCAGCAGCGTAGGAGTGAGTACCGGGGAGCTGTTTTTT. It translates to CASSVGVSTGELFF.

The genes are TRBV6-6 and TRBJ2-3; 9 bases match TRBD2. The V segment lost 2 bases and the J segment 6 bases; nucleotides outside the gene matches: 9. Germline assignment: CDR1 MNHNY and CDR2 SVGAGI (reference sequence). There are 16 residues in the CDR3. This CDR3 is CASSYGVAGAGDTQYF. Here the CDR3 DNA reads TGTGCCAGCAGTTACGGGGTAGCGGGAGCCGGGGATACGCAGTATTTT.

The gene calls are TRBV5-6 and TRBJ1-5; D not resolved. Trimming stripped 3 bases from V and 6 bases from J, with 19 bases between. The CDR3 is 16 amino acids. Germline CDR1 reads SGHDT; CDR2 reads YYEEEE. DNA of the CDR3: TGTGCCAGCAGCTCGAACCGGCACGGGGATGGTCAGCCCCAGCATTTT. Amino acids: CASSSNRHGDGQPQHF.

V usage is TRBV7-8 and J usage is TRBJ2-5, with 12 bases aligning to TRBD2. The CDR3 runs to 15 residues. Per the germline V gene, CDR1 is SGHVS and CDR2 is FQNEAQ. J was trimmed by 3 bases and V by 5 bases; bases with no gene match: 4. Here the CDR3 DNA reads TGTGCCAGCAGCCGGAGACTAGCGGGAGAAGAGACCCAGTACTTC. As protein: CASSRRLAGEETQYF.

The chain joins TRBV2 to TRBJ1-1, with D unclear. Germline V gene data show CDR1 as SNHLY and CDR2 as FYNNEI. CDR3 length: 14 residues. V was pared by 5 bases and J by 6 bases, with 16 bases between. The CDR3 region is CASSRDAGYSEAFF. For the CDR3, the DNA is TGTGCCAGCAGTCGGGATGCCGGTTATTCTGAAGCTTTCTTT.

The table lists this clone with a few counts. The chain employs TRBV7-7 and TRBJ2-5, with 8 bases that match TRBD2. CDR1 and CDR2 from the germline V gene are SSHAT and FNYEAQ (reference sequence). The CDR3 totals 16 residues. The trim removed 5 bases at V and 1 base at J, leaving 9 bases unmatched. As DNA, the CDR3 is TGTGCCAGCAGCCCCGGGGTAGCGGGGTTCCAAGAGACCCAGTACTTC. Amino acids: CASSPGVAGFQETQYF.

This rearrangement joins TRBV6-4 to TRBJ2-3; tentative D call: TRBD2 (6 bases). This CDR3 spans 17 amino acids. Germline CDR1 is MRHNA and CDR2 is SNTAGT. V shed 0 bases and J shed 3 bases, with 16 bases lying between them. The CDR3 sequence is CASSDSRSGEGTDTQYF. DNA of the CDR3: TGTGCCAGCAGTGACTCGAGGTCGGGAGAGGGAACAGATACGCAGTATTTT.

The V and J genes are TRBV28 and TRBJ1-2; perhaps TRBD1 as D (6 bases). The V end lost 10 bases, the J end lost 0 bases, and 9 bases lay between the germline ends. There are 12 residues in the CDR3. The V gene's germline CDR1 is MDHEN and CDR2 SYDVKM. Here the CDR3 DNA reads TGTGCCACGCAGGGGACTAACTATGGCTACACCTTC. This sequence encodes CATQGTNYGYTF.

This clone occurred once. The CDR3 nucleotides read TGCGCCAGCAGCGAGGCCGGTAGCAATTCACCCCTCCACTTT. Protein product: CASSEAGSNSPLHF. The rearrangement uses TRBV5-1 and TRBJ1-6; D unclear. Germline V gene data show CDR1 as SGHRS and CDR2 as YFSETQ. This CDR3 is built from 14 residues. The ends were cut back, 4 bases at V and 7 bases at J, with 12 bases in the middle.

The chain recombines TRBV6-5 with TRBJ1-1, with a possible D match to TRBD1 (5 bases). The CDR3 has 14 amino acids. Trimming removed 2 bases from V and 11 bases from J, with 18 bases in between. Germline V gene data show CDR1 as MNHEY and CDR2 as SVGAGI. The CDR3 DNA follows: TGTGCCAGCAGTTACCCGGGGGGAGAGGGATCGGCTTTCTTT. Amino acids: CASSYPGGEGSAFF.

V gene TRBV4-1 combines with J gene TRBJ2-1; TRBD2 agrees at 11 bases. Germline lookup yields CDR1 MGHRA and CDR2 YSYEKL. This CDR3 comprises 17 residues. V trimming: 4 bases; J trimming: 0 bases; junction bases outside the gene matches: 5. CDR3 residues: CASSPRTSGYSYNEQFF. DNA for the CDR3: TGCGCCAGCAGCCCCCGGACTAGCGGGTACTCCTACAATGAGCAGTTCTTC.

This chain links TRBV27 with TRBJ1-5; the match to TRBD1 covers 7 bases. CDR3 length equals 13 residues. Germline V CDR1 and CDR2: MNHEY, SMNVEV (reference sequence). V lost 7 bases and J lost 3; bases outside the gene matches: 3. The CDR3 DNA is TGTGCCAGCAAGGGGGCCCACAATCAGCCCCAGCATTTT. Its translation: CASKGAHNQPQHF.

The chain couples TRBV28 to TRBJ2-1; D not resolved. Trimming pared 6 bases from V and 9 bases from J, leaving 21 bases between. Germline V gives CDR1 MDHEN, CDR2 SYDVKM. This CDR3 is built from 15 residues. CDR3 region: CASSPGERLSSEQFF. The DNA for the CDR3 is TGTGCCAGCAGCCCCGGCGAGCGATTGTCTAGTGAGCAGTTCTTC.

The CDR3 DNA reads as TGTGCCAGCAGCTTAGACAGGGCTGGCAATCAGCCCCAGCATTTT. It encodes CASSLDRAGNQPQHF. The chain recombines TRBV7-9 with TRBJ1-5, with a weak D call TRBD1 (6 bases). The CDR3 is made up of 15 amino acids. V was trimmed by 1 base and J by 2 bases, leaving 9 bases between them. Germline-derived CDR1 and CDR2 are SEHNR and FQNEAQ (reference sequence).

The chain uses TRBV18 and TRBJ2-7; D perhaps matches TRBD1 (6 bases). The CDR3 sequence is 17 residues long. V dropped 2 bases and J dropped 3 bases, with 20 bases sitting between them. CDR1 and CDR2 from the germline V gene are KGHSH and LQKENI. CDR3 amino acids: CASSPEPQGLLHYEQYF. Written as DNA, the CDR3 is TGTGCCAGCTCACCAGAGCCCCAGGGGCTCTTGCACTACGAGCAGTACTTC. Full variable domain (missing parts from reference TRBV18 and TRBJ2-7): NAGVMQNPRHLVRRRGQEARLRCSPMKGHSHVYWYRQLPEEGLKFMVYLQKENIIDESGMPKERFSAEFPKEGPSILRIQQVVRGDSAAYFCASSPEPQGLLHYEQYFGPGTRLTVT.

The V and J genes are TRBV7-9 and TRBJ2-2; maybe TRBD2 (6 bases). The CDR3 covers 16 residues. V was pared by 7 bases and J by 0 bases, with 15 bases between. In germline, CDR1 is SEHNR, CDR2 FQNEAQ (reference sequence). CDR3 region: CASNLGGAPNTGELFF. CDR3 coding DNA: TGTGCCAGCAACCTAGGCGGGGCCCCGAACACCGGGGAGCTGTTTTTT.

The rearrangement links TRBV18 to TRBJ1-5, with TRBD1 identical over 8 bases. J lost 5 bases, V lost 5 bases, and 2 bases had no gene match. Germline V gene sequence: CDR1 KGHSH, CDR2 LQKENI. This CDR3 is 13 amino acids long. The CDR3 spells CASSMDRDQPQHF. CDR3 coding DNA: TGTGCCAGCTCAATGGACAGGGATCAGCCCCAGCATTTT.

This sequence joins TRBV7-3 and TRBJ2-1, with D uncertain. Deletions cut 5 bases from V and 2 bases from J, with 7 bases between. CDR3 length: 13 residues. Germline V gives CDR1 SGHTA, CDR2 FQGTGA. For the CDR3, the DNA is TGTGCCAGCAGCGACTCAACCTACAATGAGCAGTTCTTC. It specifies CASSDSTYNEQFF.

V is TRBV7-9 and J is TRBJ2-2, with D perhaps TRBD2 (6 bases). V was shortened by 8 bases and J by 2 bases, with 9 bases between the two germline ends. Germline V gives CDR1 SEHNR, CDR2 FQNEAQ (reference sequence). The CDR3 runs 13 residues. DNA of the CDR3: TGTGCCAGCCGGGGGATAAACACCGGGGAGCTGTTTTTT. It translates to CASRGINTGELFF.

This clone has a single count. The genes are TRBV19 and TRBJ1-2; the D is unclear. Trimming took off 5 bases at V and 0 bases at J, with 10 bases between the two ends. The length of the CDR3 is 14 residues. The germline V gene encodes CDR1 LNHDA and CDR2 SQIVND (reference sequence). CDR3 DNA sequence: TGTGCCAGTAGTGGGCAGTTGTCTAACTATGGCTACACCTTC. It is translated as CASSGQLSNYGYTF.

The genes are TRBV14 and TRBJ1-2; D is unclear. Germline V gives CDR1 SGHDN, CDR2 FVKESK. The CDR3 is made up of 13 amino acids. The V gene lost 2 bases and the J gene lost 3 bases, with 7 bases spanning the gap. CDR3 loop: CASSQTLDYGYTF. CDR3 bases: TGTGCCAGCAGCCAAACTCTCGACTATGGCTACACCTTC.